The rows below give T cell receptor beta chains drawn from one sample of a study of cytomegalovirus exposure and HLA in healthy donors. Libraries were prepared by immunoSEQ multiplex PCR; TCRdb keeps only in-frame clonotypes and omits some of them. The table has around 100,000 clones, approximately 73% seen once; the top ten hold over 3%. Input material: PBMCs. These receptor sequences come from a man aged 40-49 years in good health and CMV-seronegative. The CDR3 runs from the conserved cysteine through the conserved F or W. A D gene is named only where the DNA matches it firmly. Clone size is stated in some rows and not others, as once, few, many or a class when expanded.

j_call | v_call | clone_size | d_call | cdr3_aa | cdr3_nt
TRBJ1-5 | TRBV7-9 | once | - | CASSLGDISNQPQHF | TGTGCCAGCAGCCTTGGGGACATCAGCAATCAGCCCCAGCATTTT
TRBJ1-2 | TRBV5-1 | - | TRBD1 | CASRDPGGGYGYTF | TGCGCCAGCAGAGACCCAGGGGGCGGGTATGGCTACACCTTC
TRBJ1-4 | TRBV4-1 | once | TRBD1 | CDSRGQGTEKLFF | TGCGACAGCAGAGGACAGGGAACGGAAAAACTGTTTTTT
TRBJ2-5 | TRBV28 | - | - | CASSRGAEGSETQYF | TGTGCCAGCAGCCGGGGGGCGGAGGGGTCAGAGACCCAGTACTTC
TRBJ1-1 | TRBV16 | - | - | CASSQQGMNTEAFF | TGTGCCAGCAGCCAACAGGGAATGAACACTGAAGCTTTCTTT
TRBJ1-4 | TRBV27 | once | - | CASSSGGSNEKLFF | TGTGCCAGCAGTTCCGGGGGATCTAATGAAAAACTGTTTTTT
TRBJ2-6 | TRBV27 | - | - | CASSPGTPRSGANVLTF | TGTGCCAGCTCCCCCGGGACACCCCGCTCTGGGGCCAACGTCCTGACTTTC
TRBJ1-1 | TRBV6-1 | - | TRBD1 | CASSLQTGWETEAFF | TGTGCCAGCAGTTTACAGACAGGGTGGGAGACTGAAGCCTTCTTT
TRBJ2-5 | TRBV18 | - | - | CASSHSLESETQYF | TGTGCCAGCTCTCATAGTCTCGAATCAGAGACCCAGTACTTC
TRBJ1-6 | TRBV4-1 | - | - | CASSQFHRVNSPLHF | TGCGCCAGCAGCCAGTTCCACAGGGTTAATTCACCCCTCCACTTT
TRBJ2-5 | TRBV7-9 | - | TRBD2 | CASSGDSGAKIEETQYF | TGTGCCAGCAGCGGAGATAGCGGGGCTAAAATCGAAGAGACCCAGTACTTC
TRBJ1-1 | TRBV7-9 | - | - | CSSRTGTTEAFF | TGTTCCAGCAGGACCGGGACAACTGAAGCTTTCTTT
TRBJ2-7 | TRBV2 | - | TRBD2 | CASSEFRGGLGEQYF | TGTGCCAGCAGTGAATTCCGGGGGGGCCTGGGCGAGCAGTACTTC
TRBJ2-7 | TRBV11-1 | once | TRBD1 | CASSFGTGGSYEQYF | TGTGCCAGCAGCTTCGGGACAGGGGGCTCCTACGAGCAGTACTTC
TRBJ2-7 | TRBV7-9 | - | - | CASSFGSRTYEQYF | TGTGCCAGCAGCTTTGGTTCGCGGACCTACGAGCAGTACTTC
TRBJ2-7 | TRBV2 | - | - | CASSEVQGEQYF | TGTGCCAGCAGTGAAGTACAGGGCGAGCAGTACTTC
TRBJ2-2 | TRBV7-9 | once | TRBD2 | CASSPGLAGPGELFF | TGTGCCAGCAGCCCCGGACTAGCTGGCCCCGGGGAGCTGTTTTTT
TRBJ1-1 | TRBV9 | few | - | CASSASGQPNTEAFF | TGTGCCAGCAGCGCCAGCGGACAGCCGAACACTGAAGCTTTCTTT
TRBJ1-2 | TRBV5-4 | - | - | CASSLRTDPRVGYTF | TGTGCCAGCAGCTTGAGGACAGACCCTCGGGTAGGCTACACCTTC
TRBJ2-3 | TRBV18 | - | TRBD1 | CASTGQGAADTQYF | TGTGCCAGCACCGGACAGGGGGCGGCAGATACGCAGTATTTT
TRBJ1-2 | TRBV28 | - | TRBD1 | CVSSQGQGYGYTF | TGTGTCAGCAGCCAAGGACAGGGGTATGGCTACACCTTC
TRBJ2-7 | TRBV7-9 | - | - | CASSLDLQYEQYF | TGTGCCAGCAGCTTAGATTTACAGTACGAGCAGTACTTC
TRBJ2-7 | TRBV6-1 | - | TRBD1 | CASSGRGSSYEQYF | TGTGCCAGCAGTGGCAGGGGGAGCTCCTACGAGCAGTACTTC